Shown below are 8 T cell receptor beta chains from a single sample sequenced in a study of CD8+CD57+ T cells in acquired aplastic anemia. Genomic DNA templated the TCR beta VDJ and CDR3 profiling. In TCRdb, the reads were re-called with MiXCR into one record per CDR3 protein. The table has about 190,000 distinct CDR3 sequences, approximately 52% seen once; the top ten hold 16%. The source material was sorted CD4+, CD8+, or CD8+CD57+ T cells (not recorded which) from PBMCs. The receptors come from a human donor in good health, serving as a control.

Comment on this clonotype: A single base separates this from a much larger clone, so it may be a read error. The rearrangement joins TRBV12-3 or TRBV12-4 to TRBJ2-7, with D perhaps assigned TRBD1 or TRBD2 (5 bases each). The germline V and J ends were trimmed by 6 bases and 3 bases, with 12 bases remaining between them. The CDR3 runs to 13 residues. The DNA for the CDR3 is TGTGCCAGCAGGACGGGGCAGATCTACGAGCAGTACTTC. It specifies CASRTGQIYEQYF.

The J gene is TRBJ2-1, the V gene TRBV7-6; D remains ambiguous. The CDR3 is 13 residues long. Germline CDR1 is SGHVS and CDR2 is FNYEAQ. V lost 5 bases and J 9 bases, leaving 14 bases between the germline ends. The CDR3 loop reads CASSTQVVGEQFF. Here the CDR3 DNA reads TGTGCCAGCAGCACGCAAGTAGTGGGTGAGCAGTTCTTC.

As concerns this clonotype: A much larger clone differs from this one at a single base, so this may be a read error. The CDR3 coding sequence is TGTGCCAGCAGCCACGGCGGGCCCGGGAGGGATGAAAAACTGTCTTTT. This encodes CASSHGGPGRDEKLSF. The chain links TRBV2 to TRBJ1-4; D remains unclear. The germline V gene encodes CDR1 SNHLY and CDR2 FYNNEI. The CDR3 is 16 residues long.

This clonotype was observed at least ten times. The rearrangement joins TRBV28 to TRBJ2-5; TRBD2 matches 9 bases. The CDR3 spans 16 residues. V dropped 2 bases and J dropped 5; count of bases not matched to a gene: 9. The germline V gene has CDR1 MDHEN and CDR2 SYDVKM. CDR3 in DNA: TGTGCCAGCAGTTTAACCGGGACTAGCAGGATGGAGACCCAGTACTTC. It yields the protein CASSLTGTSRMETQYF.

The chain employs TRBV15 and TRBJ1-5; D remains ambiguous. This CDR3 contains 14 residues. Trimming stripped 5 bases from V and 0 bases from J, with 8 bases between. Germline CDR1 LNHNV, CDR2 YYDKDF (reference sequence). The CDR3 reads CATSLEGSNQPQHF. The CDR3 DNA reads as TGTGCCACCAGCTTAGAGGGTAGCAATCAGCCCCAGCATTTT.

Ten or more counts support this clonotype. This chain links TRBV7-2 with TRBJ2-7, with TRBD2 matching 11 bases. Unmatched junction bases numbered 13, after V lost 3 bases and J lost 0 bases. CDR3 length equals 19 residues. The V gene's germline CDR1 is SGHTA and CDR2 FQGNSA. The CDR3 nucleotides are TGTGCCAGCAGCTTTCTGCCCTTAGCGGGGGGGAGTAGCTCCTACGAGCAGTACTTC. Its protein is CASSFLPLAGGSSSYEQYF.

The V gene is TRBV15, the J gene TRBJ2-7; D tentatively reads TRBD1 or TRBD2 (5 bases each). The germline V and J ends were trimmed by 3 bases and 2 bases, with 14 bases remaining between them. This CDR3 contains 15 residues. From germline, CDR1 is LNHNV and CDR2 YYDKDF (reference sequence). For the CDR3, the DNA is TGTGCCACCAGCAGTTTGCCAGGGAGTCCCTACGAGCAGTACTTC. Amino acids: CATSSLPGSPYEQYF.

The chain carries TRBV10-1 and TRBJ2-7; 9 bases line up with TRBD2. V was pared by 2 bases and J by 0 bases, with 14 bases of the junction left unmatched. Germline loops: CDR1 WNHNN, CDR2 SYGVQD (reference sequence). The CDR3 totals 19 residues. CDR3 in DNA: TGCGCCAGCAGTGAGCTGGGGGAACTAGGCGGGGGGGACTCCTACGAGCAGTACTTC. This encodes CASSELGELGGGDSYEQYF.